This entry describes one T cell receptor beta chain. The antigen remains undetermined. Some clones are missing from TCRdb's copy, which holds only in-frame ones; the method was immunoSEQ multiplex PCR. Of about 86,000 clones listed, around 89% are singletons. These data belong to a study of graft-versus-host responses after intestinal transplantation. Study-level background: Transplantation in recipients was multivisceral, liver-intestinal, or isolated intestinal. Study-level results: Present in recipient marrow, GvH clones included some that appeared first in ileum or blood. The study found high graft-versus-host to host-versus-graft clonal ratios in allografts of patients with graft-donor T cell macrochimerism. Researchers found peak circulating GvH clone levels linked to early post-transplant HvG declines.

Looked up from germline, CDR1 is MNHNY and CDR2 is SVGAGI (reference sequence). Trimming pared 4 bases from V and 3 bases from J, leaving 16 bases between. This CDR3 region has 16 residues. The source of this sequence is a human donor who was the organ donor for an intestinal transplant. This rearrangement joins TRBV6-6 to TRBJ2-4; tentative D call: TRBD1 (6 bases). The sample was unstimulated CD4+ T cells sorted from spleen or lymph node cells, taken before transplant. The DNA for the CDR3 is TGTGCCAGCAGTTTCAACAGGGCCCGTGGCAAAAACATTCAGTACTTC. Its translation: CASSFNRARGKNIQYF.